Following are 8 T cell receptor beta chains from one sample sequenced in a study of CXCR3-negative and CXCR3-positive naive CD8 T cells (dated by TCRdb to the late 2010s). Sequenced using a NextSeq 550. The Human TCR Profiling Kit (MiLaboratory) was used to prepare UMI-labeled 5' RACE TRB cDNA libraries. TCRdb reprocessed the public reads and reports one entry per CDR3 protein sequence, without DNA. This sample's table lists under 85,000 distinct CDR3 sequences. The ten largest clones represent 1.5% to 2% of the sample. Input material: naive CXCR3- CD8+ T cells from blood. The cell subset or site label for this specimen denotes: CD45RO-CCR7+CD27+CD95- naive CD8+ T cells lacking CXCR3 (TNR3-). These receptor sequences come from a human donor in good health. Some clones in this sample may be carry-over from other donors' samples.

The V and J genes are TRBV7-8 and TRBJ1-5. From germline, CDR1 is SGHVS and CDR2 FQNEAQ. The CDR3 is 13 amino acids. The CDR3 is CASSLPGLQPQHF.

The chain carries TRBV5-1 and TRBJ2-1; TCRdb's D call, TRBD1, is unchecked because there is no DNA. Germline-derived CDR1 and CDR2 are SGHRS and YFSETQ. The CDR3 has 15 residues. This CDR3 is CASSPPPAQYNEQFF.

The chain combines TRBV6-2 or TRBV6-3 with TRBJ2-1; checking the TCRdb D call of TRBD1 is not possible without DNA. This CDR3 has 13 amino acids. Germline V gives CDR1 MNHEY, CDR2 SVGEGT. The CDR3 spells CASSPTGFNEQFF.

This rearrangement joins TRBV12-3 or TRBV12-4 to TRBJ2-1; the TRBD2 assignment by TCRdb is unverifiable without DNA. The CDR3 contains 17 residues. CDR3 in amino acids: CASSLPLLAGANNEQFF.

The V gene is TRBV29-1, the J gene TRBJ2-1; the D gene TCRdb calls, TRBD2, cannot be checked with no DNA. The CDR3 has 14 amino acids. The germline V gene has CDR1 SQVTM and CDR2 ANQGSEA. CDR3 region: CSATLPGPGDEQFF.

The chain has TRBV13 and TRBJ2-5; checking the TCRdb D call of TRBD1 is not possible without DNA. Germline assignment: CDR1 PRHDT and CDR2 FYEKMQ (reference sequence). CDR3 length: 13 residues. CDR3 sequence: CASFLRGQETQYF.

This chain joins TRBV28 and TRBJ2-1; TCRdb designates TRBD2, a call that cannot be tested without DNA. This CDR3 is 15 amino acids long. Per the germline V gene, CDR1 is MDHEN and CDR2 is SYDVKM. The CDR3 sequence is CASSFAAGGIGEQFF.

The rearrangement joins TRBV29-1 to TRBJ2-7; TCRdb's D call, TRBD1, is unchecked because there is no DNA. The CDR3 is made up of 12 amino acids. Germline CDR1 is SQVTM and CDR2 is ANQGSEA. The CDR3 is CSVDGGAGEQYF.